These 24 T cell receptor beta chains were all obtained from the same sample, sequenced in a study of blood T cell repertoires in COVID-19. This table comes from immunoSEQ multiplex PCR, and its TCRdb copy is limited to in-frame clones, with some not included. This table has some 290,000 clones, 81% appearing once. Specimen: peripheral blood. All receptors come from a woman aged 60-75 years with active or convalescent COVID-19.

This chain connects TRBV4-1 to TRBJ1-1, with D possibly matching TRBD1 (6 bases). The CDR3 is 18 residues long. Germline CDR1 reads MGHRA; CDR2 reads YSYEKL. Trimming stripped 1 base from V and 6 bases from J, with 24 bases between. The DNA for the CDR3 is TGCGCCAGCAGCCAAGCCCCCGGGAGGGGGTTTTTCGCCCCTGAAGCTTTCTTT. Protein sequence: CASSQAPGRGFFAPEAFF.

This CDR3 reads CASRGLAGASGELFF. In DNA form, the CDR3 reads TGTGCCAGCAGGGGATTAGCGGGGGCTAGCGGGGAGCTGTTTTTT. The chain couples TRBV2 to TRBJ2-2, with 9 bases identical to TRBD2. Per germline, CDR1 SNHLY and CDR2 FYNNEI. V was clipped by 6 bases and J by 7 bases; unmatched bases: 9. The CDR3 spans 15 residues.

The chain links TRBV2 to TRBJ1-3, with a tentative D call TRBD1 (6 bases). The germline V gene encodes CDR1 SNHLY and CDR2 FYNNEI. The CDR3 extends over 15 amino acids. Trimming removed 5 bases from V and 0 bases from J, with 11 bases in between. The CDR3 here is CASSLTGPSGNTIYF. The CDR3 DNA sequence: TGTGCCAGCAGTTTGACAGGCCCCTCTGGAAACACCATATATTTT.

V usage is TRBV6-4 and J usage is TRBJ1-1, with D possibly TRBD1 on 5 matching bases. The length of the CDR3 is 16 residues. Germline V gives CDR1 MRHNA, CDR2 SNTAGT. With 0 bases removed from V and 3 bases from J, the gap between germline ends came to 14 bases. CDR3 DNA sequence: TGTGCCAGCAGTGACTCGGCAGACAGTCACCACACTGAAGCTTTCTTT. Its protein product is CASSDSADSHHTEAFF.

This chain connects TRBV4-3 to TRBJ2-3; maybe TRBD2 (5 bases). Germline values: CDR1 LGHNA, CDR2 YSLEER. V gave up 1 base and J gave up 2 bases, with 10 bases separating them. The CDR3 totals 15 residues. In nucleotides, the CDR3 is TGCGCCAGCAGCCAAGGGATACTAGACACAGATACGCAGTATTTT. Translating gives CASSQGILDTDTQYF.

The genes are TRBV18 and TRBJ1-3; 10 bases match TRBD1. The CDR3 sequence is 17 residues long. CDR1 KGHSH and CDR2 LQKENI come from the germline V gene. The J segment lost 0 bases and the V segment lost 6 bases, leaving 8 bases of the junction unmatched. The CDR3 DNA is TGTGCCAGCTCGCCGGGACAGGGGTACTTCTCTGGAAACACCATATATTTT. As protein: CASSPGQGYFSGNTIYF. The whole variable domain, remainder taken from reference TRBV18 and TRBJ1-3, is NAGVMQNPRHLVRRRGQEARLRCSPMKGHSHVYWYRQLPEEGLKFMVYLQKENIIDESGMPKERFSAEFPKEGPSILRIQQVVRGDSAAYFCASSPGQGYFSGNTIYFGEGSWLTVV.

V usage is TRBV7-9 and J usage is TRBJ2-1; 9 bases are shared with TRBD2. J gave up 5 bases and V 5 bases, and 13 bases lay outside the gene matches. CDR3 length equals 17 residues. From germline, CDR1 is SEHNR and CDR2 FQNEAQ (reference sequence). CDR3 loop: CASSPHPLAGSNNEQFF. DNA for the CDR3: TGTGCCAGCAGCCCTCATCCCCTAGCGGGATCCAACAATGAGCAGTTCTTC.

The CDR3 spells CASSLTRYTEAFF. CDR3 in DNA: TGTGCCAGCAGTTTAACCCGGTACACTGAAGCTTTCTTT. The chain is built from TRBV12-3 or TRBV12-4 and TRBJ1-1, with D uncertain. V lost 2 bases, J lost 3 bases, and 7 bases lay in between. The CDR3 extends over 13 amino acids.

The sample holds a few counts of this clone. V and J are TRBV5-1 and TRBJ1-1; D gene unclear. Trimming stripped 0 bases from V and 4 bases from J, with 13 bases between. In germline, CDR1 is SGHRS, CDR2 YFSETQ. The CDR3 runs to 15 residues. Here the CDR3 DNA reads TGCGCCAGCAGCTTGGATAGTCTGGGGAGCACTGAAGCTTTCTTT. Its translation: CASSLDSLGSTEAFF.

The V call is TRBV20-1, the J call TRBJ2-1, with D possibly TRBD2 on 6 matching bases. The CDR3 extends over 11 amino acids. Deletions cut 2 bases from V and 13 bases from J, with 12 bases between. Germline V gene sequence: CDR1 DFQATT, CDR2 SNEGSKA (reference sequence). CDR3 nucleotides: TGCAGTGCTAGAAGGGCTAGCGATCAGTTCTTC. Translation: CSARRASDQFF.

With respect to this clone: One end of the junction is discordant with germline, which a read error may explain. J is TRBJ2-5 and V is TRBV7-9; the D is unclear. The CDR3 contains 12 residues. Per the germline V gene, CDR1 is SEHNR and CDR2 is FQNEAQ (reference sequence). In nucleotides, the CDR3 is TGTGCCAGCACCTTATCACAAGAGACCCAGTACTTC. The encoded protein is CASTLSQETQYF.

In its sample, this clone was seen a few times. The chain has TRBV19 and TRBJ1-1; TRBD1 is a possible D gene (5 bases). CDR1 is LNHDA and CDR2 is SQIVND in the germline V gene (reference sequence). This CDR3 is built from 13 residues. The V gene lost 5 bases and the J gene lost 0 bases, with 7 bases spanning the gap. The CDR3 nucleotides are TGTGCCAGTAGTCCACAGGTGAACACTGAAGCTTTCTTT. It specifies CASSPQVNTEAFF.

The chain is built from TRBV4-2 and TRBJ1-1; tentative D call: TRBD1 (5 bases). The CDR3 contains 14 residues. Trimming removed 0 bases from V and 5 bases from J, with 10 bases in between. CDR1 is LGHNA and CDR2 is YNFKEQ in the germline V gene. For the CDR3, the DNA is TGTGCCAGCAGCCAAGACAGGGTTTGGACTGAAGCTTTCTTT. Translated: CASSQDRVWTEAFF.

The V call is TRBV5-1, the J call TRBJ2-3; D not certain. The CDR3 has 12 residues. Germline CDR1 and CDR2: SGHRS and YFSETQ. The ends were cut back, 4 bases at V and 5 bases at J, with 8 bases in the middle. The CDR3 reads CASSPNRDTQYF. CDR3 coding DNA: TGCGCCAGCAGCCCCAACAGAGATACGCAGTATTTT.

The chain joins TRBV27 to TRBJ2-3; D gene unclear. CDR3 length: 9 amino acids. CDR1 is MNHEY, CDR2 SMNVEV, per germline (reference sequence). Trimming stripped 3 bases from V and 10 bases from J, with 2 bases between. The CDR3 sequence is CASSFSQYF. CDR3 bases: TGTGCCAGCAGTTTCTCGCAGTATTTT.

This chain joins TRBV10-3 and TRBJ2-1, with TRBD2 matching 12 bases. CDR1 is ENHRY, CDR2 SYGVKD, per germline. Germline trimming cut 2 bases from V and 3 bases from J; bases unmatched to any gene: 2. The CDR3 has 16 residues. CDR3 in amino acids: CAISEASGGDYNEQFF. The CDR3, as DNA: TGTGCCATCAGTGAGGCTAGCGGGGGGGACTACAATGAGCAGTTCTTC.

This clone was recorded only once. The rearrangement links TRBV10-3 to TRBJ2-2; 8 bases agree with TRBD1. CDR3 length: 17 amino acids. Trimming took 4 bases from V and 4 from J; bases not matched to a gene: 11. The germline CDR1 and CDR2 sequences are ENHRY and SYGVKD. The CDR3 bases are TGTGCCATCAGTGGACGGGACAGGAATGCGGTCACCGGGGAGCTGTTTTTT. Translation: CAISGRDRNAVTGELFF.

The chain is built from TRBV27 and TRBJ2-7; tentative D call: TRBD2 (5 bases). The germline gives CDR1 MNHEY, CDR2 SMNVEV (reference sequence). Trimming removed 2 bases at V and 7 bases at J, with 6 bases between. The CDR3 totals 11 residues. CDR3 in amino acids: CASSLTGEQYF. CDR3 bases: TGTGCCAGCAGTTTAACGGGGGAGCAGTACTTC.

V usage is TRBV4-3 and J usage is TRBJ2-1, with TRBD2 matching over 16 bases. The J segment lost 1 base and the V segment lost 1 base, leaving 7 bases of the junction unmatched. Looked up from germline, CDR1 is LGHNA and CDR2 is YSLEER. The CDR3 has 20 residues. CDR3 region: CASSQVYGTSGGASYNEQFF. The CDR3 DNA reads TGCGCCAGCAGCCAAGTTTACGGGACTAGCGGGGGGGCGTCCTACAATGAGCAGTTCTTC.

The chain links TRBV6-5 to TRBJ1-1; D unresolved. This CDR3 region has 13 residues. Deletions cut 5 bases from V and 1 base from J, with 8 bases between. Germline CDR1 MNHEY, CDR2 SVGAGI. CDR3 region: CASSLTQNTEAFF. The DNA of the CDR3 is TGTGCCAGCAGTCTAACGCAGAACACTGAAGCTTTCTTT.

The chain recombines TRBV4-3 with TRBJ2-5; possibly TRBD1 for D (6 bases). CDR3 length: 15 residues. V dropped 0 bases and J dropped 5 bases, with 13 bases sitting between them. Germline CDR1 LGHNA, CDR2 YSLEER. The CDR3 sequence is CASSQDALGGETQYF. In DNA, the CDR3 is TGCGCCAGCAGCCAAGATGCCCTAGGGGGTGAGACCCAGTACTTC.

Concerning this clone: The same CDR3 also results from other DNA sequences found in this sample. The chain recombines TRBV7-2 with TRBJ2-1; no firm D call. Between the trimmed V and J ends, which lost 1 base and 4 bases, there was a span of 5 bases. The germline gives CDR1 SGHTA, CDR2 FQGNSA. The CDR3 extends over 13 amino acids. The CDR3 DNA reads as TGTGCCAGCAGCTTAGGAGCTTACAATGAGCAGTTCTTC. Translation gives CASSLGAYNEQFF.

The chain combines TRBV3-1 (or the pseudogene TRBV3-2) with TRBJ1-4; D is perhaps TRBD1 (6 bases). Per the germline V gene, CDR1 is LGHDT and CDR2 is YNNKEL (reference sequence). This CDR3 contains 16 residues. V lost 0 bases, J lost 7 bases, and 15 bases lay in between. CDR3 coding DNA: TGTGCCAGCAGCCAAGAGACCTTAACAGGGAGTGAAAAACTGTTTTTT. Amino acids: CASSQETLTGSEKLFF.

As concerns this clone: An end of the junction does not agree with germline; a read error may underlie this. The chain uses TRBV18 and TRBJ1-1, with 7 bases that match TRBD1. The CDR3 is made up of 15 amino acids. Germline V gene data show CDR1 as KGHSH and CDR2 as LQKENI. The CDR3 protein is CASSPRVRGNAEAFF. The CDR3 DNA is TGTGCCAGCTCACCACGGGTCAGGGGGAACGCTGAAGCTTTCTTT.